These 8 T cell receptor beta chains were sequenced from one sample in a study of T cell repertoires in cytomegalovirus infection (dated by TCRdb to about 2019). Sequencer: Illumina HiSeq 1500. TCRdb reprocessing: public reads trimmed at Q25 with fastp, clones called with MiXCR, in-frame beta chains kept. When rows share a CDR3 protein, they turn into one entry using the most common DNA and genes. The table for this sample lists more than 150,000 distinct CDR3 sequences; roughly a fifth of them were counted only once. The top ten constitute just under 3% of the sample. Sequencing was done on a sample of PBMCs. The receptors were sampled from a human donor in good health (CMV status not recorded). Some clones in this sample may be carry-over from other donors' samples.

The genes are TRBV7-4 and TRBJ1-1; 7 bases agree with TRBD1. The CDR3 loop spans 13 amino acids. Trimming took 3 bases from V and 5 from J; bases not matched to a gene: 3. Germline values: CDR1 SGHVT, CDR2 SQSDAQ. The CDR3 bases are TGTGCCAGCAGCTTTACAGGGGAGACTGAAGCTTTCTTT. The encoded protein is CASSFTGETEAFF.

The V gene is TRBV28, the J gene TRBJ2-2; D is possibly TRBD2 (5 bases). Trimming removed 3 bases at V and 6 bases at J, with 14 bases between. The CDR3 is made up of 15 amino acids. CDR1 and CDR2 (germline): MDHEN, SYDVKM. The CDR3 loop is CASSFPGDPAGELFF. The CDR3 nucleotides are TGTGCCAGCAGTTTTCCCGGGGATCCGGCCGGGGAGCTGTTTTTT.

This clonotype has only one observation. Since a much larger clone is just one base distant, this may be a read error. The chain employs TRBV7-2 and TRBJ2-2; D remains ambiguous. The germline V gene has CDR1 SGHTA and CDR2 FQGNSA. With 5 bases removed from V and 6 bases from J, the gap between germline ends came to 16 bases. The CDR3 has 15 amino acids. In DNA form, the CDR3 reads TGTGCCAGCAGCGTTACCGTGAGCGTCCCCGGGGAGCTGTTTTTT. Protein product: CASSVTVSVPGELFF.

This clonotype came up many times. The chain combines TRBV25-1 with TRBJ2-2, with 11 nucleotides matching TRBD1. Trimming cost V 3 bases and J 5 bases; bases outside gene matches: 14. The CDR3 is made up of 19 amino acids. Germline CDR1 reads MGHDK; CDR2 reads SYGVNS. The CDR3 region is CASSEIRTGQGAMTGELFF. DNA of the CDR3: TGTGCCAGCAGTGAGATTCGAACCGGACAGGGGGCGATGACCGGGGAGCTGTTTTTT.

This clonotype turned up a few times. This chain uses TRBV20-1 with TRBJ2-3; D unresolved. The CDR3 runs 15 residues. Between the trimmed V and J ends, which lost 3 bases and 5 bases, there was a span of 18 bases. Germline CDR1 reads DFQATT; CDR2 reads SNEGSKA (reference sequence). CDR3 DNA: TGCAGTGCTAGTCCAACGGGCGACCCGGGAGATACGCAGTATTTT. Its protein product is CSASPTGDPGDTQYF.

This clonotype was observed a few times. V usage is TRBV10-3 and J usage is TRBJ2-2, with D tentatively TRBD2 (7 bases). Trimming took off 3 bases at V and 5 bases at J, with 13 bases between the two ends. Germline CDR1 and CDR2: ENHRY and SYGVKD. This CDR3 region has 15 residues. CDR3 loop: CAISETGGRTGELFF. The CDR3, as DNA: TGTGCCATCAGTGAAACGGGGGGCCGGACCGGGGAGCTGTTTTTT.

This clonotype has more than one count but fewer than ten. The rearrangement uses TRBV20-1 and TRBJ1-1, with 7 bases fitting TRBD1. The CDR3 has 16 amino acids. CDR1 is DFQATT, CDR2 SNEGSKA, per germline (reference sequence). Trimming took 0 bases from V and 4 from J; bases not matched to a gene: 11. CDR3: CSARDSQQGRVTEAFF. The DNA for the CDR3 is TGCAGTGCTAGAGATAGCCAACAGGGGCGGGTCACTGAAGCTTTCTTT.

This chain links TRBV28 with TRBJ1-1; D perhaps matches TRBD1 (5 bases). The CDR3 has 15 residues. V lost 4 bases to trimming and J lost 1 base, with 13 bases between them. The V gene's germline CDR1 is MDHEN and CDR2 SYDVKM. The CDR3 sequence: CASSSPTAGNTEAFF. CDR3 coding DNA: TGTGCCAGCAGTTCTCCGACAGCTGGGAACACTGAAGCTTTCTTT.